Presented here are 23 T cell receptor beta chains from one specimen sequenced in a study of T cells after yellow fever vaccination. TCRdb independently ran MiXCR on the 5' RACE reads; one entry per CDR3 protein. Here the sample spans some 500,000 distinct CDR3 sequences, less than 15% being singletons. The sample was PBMCs, taken on the day of the yellow fever booster vaccination. These TCRs come from a young man who received the YFV17D yellow fever vaccine.

V gene TRBV29-1 combines with J gene TRBJ2-3; the D is unclear. Germline CDR1 is SQVTM and CDR2 is ANQGSEA. Trimming shortened V by 7 bases and J by 6 bases, and 23 bases separated the two germline ends. This CDR3 is 15 amino acids long. The CDR3 is CSAPRDSVGRDTQYF. Here the CDR3 DNA reads TGCAGCGCGCCCCGCGACTCAGTAGGTCGGGATACGCAGTATTTT.

This clonotype appeared a few times. This chain connects TRBV5-1 to TRBJ2-2, with D possibly matching TRBD1 (6 bases). CDR1 is SGHRS and CDR2 is YFSETQ in the germline V gene. V lost 6 bases to trimming and J lost 4 bases, with 10 bases between them. This CDR3 is built from 13 residues. CDR3 coding DNA: TGCGCCAGCAACATACAGGGCACCGGGGAGCTGTTTTTT. Its translation: CASNIQGTGELFF.

This clonotype was detected a few times. The chain joins TRBV7-3 to TRBJ2-3; perhaps D is TRBD1 or TRBD2 (5 bases each). Germline CDR1 is SGHTA and CDR2 is FQGTGA. This CDR3 spans 15 amino acids. The V gene lost 0 bases and the J gene lost 2 bases, with 9 bases spanning the gap. The CDR3 spells CASSLTWDVTDTQYF. The CDR3 bases are TGTGCCAGCAGCTTAACATGGGACGTCACAGATACGCAGTATTTT.

The genes are TRBV5-1 and TRBJ2-3; D is undetermined. Germline V gene sequence: CDR1 SGHRS, CDR2 YFSETQ. The CDR3 has 13 residues. Trimming removed 6 bases at V and 3 bases at J, with 11 bases between. The CDR3 DNA reads TGCGCCAGCAAAGTGGGCGGTACAGATACGCAGTATTTT. Encoded protein: CASKVGGTDTQYF.

This chain joins TRBV7-8 and TRBJ2-1; 8 bases line up with TRBD2. With V trimmed by 1 base and J by 5 bases, 7 bases remained unmatched. The CDR3 is 16 amino acids. The V gene's germline CDR1 is SGHVS and CDR2 FQNEAQ. The CDR3 protein is CASSLVPSGFNNEQFF. The CDR3 coding sequence is TGTGCCAGCAGCTTAGTCCCTAGCGGGTTTAACAATGAGCAGTTCTTC. Based on the CDR3 plus reference TRBV7-8 and TRBJ2-1, the full variable domain is GAGVSQSPRYKVAKRGQDVALRCDPISGHVSLFWYQQALGQGPEFLTYFQNEAQLDKSGLPSDRFFAERPEGSVSTLKIQRTQQEDSAVYLCASSLVPSGFNNEQFFGPGTRLTVL.

The chain links TRBV15 to TRBJ1-2; 7 bases map to TRBD1. The CDR3 length is 14 residues. J lost 8 bases, V lost 1 base, and 7 bases had no gene match. Germline V gene lookup returns CDR1 LNHNV and CDR2 YYDKDF (reference sequence). This CDR3 is CATSRVGTAGGYTF. The CDR3 DNA reads TGTGCCACCAGCAGAGTTGGGACAGCCGGGGGCTACACCTTC. The full variable domain, completed using reference TRBV15 and TRBJ1-2, is DAMVIQNPRYQVTQFGKPVTLSCSQTLNHNVMYWYQQKSSQAPKLLFHYYDKDFNNEADTPDNFQSRRPNTSFCFLDIRSPGLGDTAMYLCATSRVGTAGGYTFGSGTRLTVV.

The genes are TRBV10-3 and TRBJ2-2; D is unresolved. Trimming cost V 0 bases and J 5 bases, with 10 bases left between them. There are 15 residues in the CDR3. Germline lookup yields CDR1 ENHRY and CDR2 SYGVKD. CDR3 region: CAISESLVVTGELFF. CDR3 sequence (DNA): TGTGCCATCAGTGAGTCTCTGGTAGTGACCGGGGAGCTGTTTTTT.

This chain links TRBV12-3 or TRBV12-4 with TRBJ1-5, with a possible D match to TRBD1 (5 bases). Trimming stripped 4 bases from V and 7 bases from J, with 14 bases between. The CDR3 has 14 residues. The CDR3, as DNA: TGTGCCAGCAGTTCAGAGGGGCGATGGCAGCCCCAGCATTTT. This encodes CASSSEGRWQPQHF.

This clonotype was observed a handful of times. The V call is TRBV6-5, the J call TRBJ2-7; D might be TRBD1 or TRBD2, each matching 5 bases. The CDR3 totals 15 residues. V dropped 3 bases and J dropped 2 bases, with 14 bases sitting between them. CDR1 MNHEY and CDR2 SVGAGI come from the germline V gene. CDR3 in DNA: TGTGCCAGCAGTTATTTTCTGGGGGAAACCTACGAGCAGTACTTC. This sequence encodes CASSYFLGETYEQYF.

The chain employs TRBV7-2 and TRBJ2-7; D may be TRBD1 (6 bases). CDR1 is SGHTA and CDR2 is FQGNSA in the germline V gene. V lost 3 bases and J lost 2, with 14 bases in between. CDR3 size: 15 residues. The CDR3 loop is CASSLVTGQTYEQYF. The CDR3 DNA is TGTGCCAGCAGCTTGGTCACAGGACAGACCTACGAGCAGTACTTC. Using reference TRBV7-2 and TRBJ2-7 for the parts outside the CDR3, the full variable domain is GAGVSQSPSNKVTEKGKDVELRCDPISGHTALYWYRQSLGQGLEFLIYFQGNSAPDKSGLPSDRFSAERTGGSVSTLTIQRTQQEDSAVYLCASSLVTGQTYEQYFGPGTRLTVT.

The CDR3 spells CASTLTHNSPLHF. CDR3 DNA: TGTGCCAGCACCCTGACCCATAATTCACCCCTCCACTTT. The rearrangement joins TRBV12-3 or TRBV12-4 to TRBJ1-6, with D unclear. There are 13 residues in the CDR3. V lost 7 bases to trimming and J lost 5 bases, with 9 bases between them.

This clonotype was counted between two and nine times. The V gene is TRBV14, the J gene TRBJ2-7, with D tentatively TRBD2 (6 bases). Trimming took off 7 bases at V and 9 bases at J, with 16 bases between the two ends. The CDR3 covers 12 residues. Germline CDR1 reads SGHDN; CDR2 reads FVKESK. For the CDR3, the DNA is TGTGCCAGCAAAATCGGGAGATCCCCGCAGTACTTC. Encoded protein: CASKIGRSPQYF.

V is TRBV7-2 and J is TRBJ2-3, with D unresolved. The CDR3 has 15 amino acids. V was cut by 5 bases and J by 0 bases, with 12 bases left in between. Germline V gene sequence: CDR1 SGHTA, CDR2 FQGNSA. CDR3 in DNA: TGTGCCAGCAGCCCCTCCGCGGCTAGCACAGATACGCAGTATTTT. Residues: CASSPSAASTDTQYF. Using reference TRBV7-2 and TRBJ2-3 for the parts outside the CDR3, the full variable domain is GAGVSQSPSNKVTEKGKDVELRCDPISGHTALYWYRQSLGQGLEFLIYFQGNSAPDKSGLPSDRFSAERTGGSVSTLTIQRTQQEDSAVYLCASSPSAASTDTQYFGPGTRLTVL.

The chain links TRBV4-3 to TRBJ2-1, with D perhaps TRBD1 or TRBD2 (5 bases each). V lost 2 bases to trimming and J lost 4 bases, with 15 bases between them. In germline, CDR1 is LGHNA, CDR2 YSLEER. CDR3 length: 16 amino acids. The CDR3 loop is CASSQSSRDGYNEQFF. CDR3 coding DNA: TGCGCCAGCAGCCAATCGTCCCGGGACGGGTACAATGAGCAGTTCTTC.

V and J are TRBV19 and TRBJ2-1; D is unresolved. The CDR3 has 11 amino acids. CDR1 and CDR2 (germline): LNHDA, SQIVND (reference sequence). The V gene lost 5 bases and the J gene lost 9 bases, with 8 bases spanning the gap. CDR3 nucleotides: TGTGCCAGTAGTCTACGGACTGAGCAGTTCTTC. This gives the protein CASSLRTEQFF.

Only a few counts were recorded for this clonotype. The gene calls are TRBV27 and TRBJ1-5; D remains unclear. Trimming shortened V by 4 bases and J by 4 bases, and 14 bases separated the two germline ends. The germline V gene has CDR1 MNHEY and CDR2 SMNVEV (reference sequence). The CDR3 is made up of 15 amino acids. This chain's CDR3 is CASSWSPAANQPQHF. CDR3 coding DNA: TGTGCCAGCAGTTGGTCGCCTGCCGCTAATCAGCCCCAGCATTTT.

This clonotype was seen more than once but under ten times. This chain links TRBV3-1 with TRBJ2-3; weak D call: TRBD2 (6 bases). The ends were cut back, 1 base at V and 4 bases at J, with 9 bases in the middle. Germline CDR1 LGHDT, CDR2 YNNKEL (reference sequence). The CDR3 spans 14 residues. For the CDR3, the DNA is TGTGCCAGCAGCCAAGTGCGGGACTCAGATACGCAGTATTTT. Translating gives CASSQVRDSDTQYF.

This clonotype was detected a few times. The chain joins TRBV20-1 to TRBJ2-6; 8 bases are shared with TRBD1. This CDR3 is built from 15 residues. Germline V gene data show CDR1 as DFQATT and CDR2 as SNEGSKA (reference sequence). The trim removed 2 bases at V and 2 bases at J, leaving 2 bases unmatched. CDR3: CSARQGATGANVLTF. Written as DNA, the CDR3 is TGCAGTGCTAGACAGGGGGCGACTGGGGCCAACGTCCTGACTTTC.

The chain combines TRBV12-3 or TRBV12-4 with TRBJ2-1; no clear D gene. The CDR3 is 14 amino acids. V lost 5 bases and J lost 9, with 17 bases in between. The CDR3 spells CASSHSGPISEQFF. Written as DNA, the CDR3 is TGTGCCAGCAGTCACTCGGGCCCCATTAGTGAGCAGTTCTTC.

This clonotype was seen a few times. V is TRBV5-4 and J is TRBJ2-5, with 9 positions matching TRBD2. CDR1 and CDR2 from the germline V gene are SGHNT and YYREEE (reference sequence). The CDR3 covers 16 residues. Germline trimming cut 2 bases from V and 4 bases from J; bases unmatched to any gene: 9. The CDR3 DNA sequence: TGTGCCAGCAGCTTTGAGACTAGCGGAGGAAGAGAGACCCAGTACTTC. Translation gives CASSFETSGGRETQYF.

The chain has TRBV20-1 and TRBJ2-1; 8 bases align to TRBD1. The CDR3 runs to 14 residues. Germline V lookup: CDR1 DFQATT, CDR2 SNEGSKA (reference sequence). Trimming removed 3 bases from V and 5 bases from J; junction bases left unmatched: 6. CDR3 DNA sequence: TGCAGTGCTAGTCAGGGGGCGCGTAACAATGAGCAGTTCTTC. It is translated as CSASQGARNNEQFF.

This clonotype was seen only a few times. In DNA, the CDR3 is TGTGCCAGCAGTTCTTCCCCGGGCACGAGCTCCTACGAGCAGTACTTC. Its translation: CASSSSPGTSSYEQYF. This chain uses TRBV27 with TRBJ2-7, with unresolved D. Trimming removed 4 bases from V and 0 bases from J, with 16 bases in between. Germline V gives CDR1 MNHEY, CDR2 SMNVEV (reference sequence). The CDR3 is 16 residues long.

The chain links TRBV12-3 or TRBV12-4 to TRBJ1-5; D perhaps matches TRBD1 (5 bases). V lost 4 bases and J lost 2, with 12 bases in between. The CDR3 length is 15 residues. This CDR3 is CASSSWGNGNQPQHF. The CDR3 coding sequence is TGTGCCAGCAGTTCGTGGGGGAACGGCAATCAGCCCCAGCATTTT.